In this sample, the clone carrying this T cell receptor (beta chain) turned up a few times. Germline V gives CDR1 MNHEY, CDR2 SVGAGI. The CDR3 is made up of 14 amino acids. The sample originates from a study of beta chain features in type 1 diabetes. Reverse transcribing all isolated RNA meant expressed TCRB transcripts were sequenced. Some clones are missing from TCRdb's copy, which holds only in-frame ones; the method was immunoSEQ multiplex PCR. The sample consists of under 90,000 clones, around 32% of them appearing once. This receptor was obtained from a woman under 30 in good health. The sequenced sample was stem cell memory CD4+ T cells from blood. The chain is built from TRBV6-5 and TRBJ2-5; D ambiguous. The J call may be mistaken, given a closer DNA end match to TRBJ2-7. DNA for the CDR3: TGTGCCAGCAGTTACTCTGGCGGATCCTACGAGCAGTACTTC. This encodes CASSYSGGSYEQYF.